A single sample is the source of the 16 T cell receptor beta chains below, sequenced in a study of T cells in Graves' hyperthyroidism and ophthalmopathy (dated by TCRdb to about 2019). The method behind the library was multiplex PCR. The sample was run on an Illumina HiSeq 2000. TCR beta CDR3 regions were amplified from RNA transcripts. For the first round of RT-PCR on the TCR CDR3, the HTBI primer set was used together with the Qiagen OneStep RT-PCR kit. TCRdb handled the public reads itself, with Q25 trimming in fastp and clone calling in MiXCR, and kept productive beta chains. Rows merge per CDR3 protein into single entries with the most common DNA and genes. The sample table contains approximately 620,000 distinct CDR3 sequences; only one count was recorded for around 15% of them. The ten top clones hold around 3.5% of the sample. The source material was blood. These receptors all come from a woman aged 40 to 49 with Graves' ophthalmopathy.

This clonotype was seen at least ten times. The chain has TRBV19 and TRBJ2-5; D gene uncertain. CDR3 length: 13 amino acids. Trimming removed 3 bases at V and 3 bases at J, with 8 bases between. The germline gives CDR1 LNHDA, CDR2 SQIVND (reference sequence). Here the CDR3 reads CASSISGEETQYF. Here the CDR3 DNA reads TGTGCCAGTAGTATTTCTGGGGAAGAGACCCAGTACTTC.

This clonotype was seen repeatedly, ten times or more. V usage is TRBV3-1 and J usage is TRBJ1-4, with D unclear. This CDR3 is built from 15 residues. Trimming pared 4 bases from V and 3 bases from J, leaving 12 bases between. Germline-derived CDR1 and CDR2 are LGHDT and YNNKEL (reference sequence). CDR3 region: CASSPSGAANEKLFF. CDR3 nucleotides: TGTGCCAGCAGCCCCTCCGGTGCGGCTAATGAAAAACTGTTTTTT. Filled out from reference TRBV3-1 and TRBJ1-4, the complete variable domain reads DTAVSQTPKYLVTQMGNDKSIKCEQNLGHDTMYWYKQDSKKFLKIMFSYNNKELIINETVPNRFSPKSPDKAHLNLHINSLELGDSAVYFCASSPSGAANEKLFFGSGTQLSVL.

This chain links TRBV7-9 with TRBJ2-3; 10 nucleotides line up with TRBD1. Per the germline V gene, CDR1 is SEHNR and CDR2 is FQNEAQ (reference sequence). Trimming cost V 4 bases and J 3 bases; bases outside gene matches: 7. This CDR3 is 16 amino acids long. The CDR3 DNA follows: TGTGCCAGCAGCTCAACCGGGACAGGGGAAACAGATACGCAGTATTTT. It translates to CASSSTGTGETDTQYF.

This clonotype was seen a few times. The J gene is TRBJ1-2, the V gene TRBV6-1; maybe TRBD1 (6 bases). This CDR3 is built from 15 residues. V was shortened by 2 bases and J by 4 bases, with 14 bases between the two germline ends. The germline V gene has CDR1 MNHNS and CDR2 SASEGT. CDR3 in amino acids: CASSEIYRAIYGYTF. The CDR3 DNA reads TGTGCCAGCAGTGAAATTTACAGGGCAATCTATGGCTACACCTTC.

The sample holds a few counts of this clonotype. The chain couples TRBV2 to TRBJ2-3, with unresolved D. V gave up 3 bases and J gave up 6 bases, with 10 bases separating them. The CDR3 consists of 13 residues. Germline V gene data show CDR1 as SNHLY and CDR2 as FYNNEI. CDR3 amino acids: CASSETAGDTQYF. In DNA, the CDR3 is TGTGCCAGCAGTGAGACTGCCGGGGATACGCAGTATTTT.

This clonotype was seen ten or more times. The V and J genes are TRBV11-2 and TRBJ2-5, with D maybe TRBD1 (5 bases). The CDR3 runs to 13 residues. Trimming shortened V by 6 bases and J by 1 base, and 9 bases separated the two germline ends. Per the germline V gene, CDR1 is SGHAT and CDR2 is FQNNGV. This CDR3 reads CASSRQPQETQYF. CDR3 nucleotides: TGTGCCAGCAGTCGACAGCCCCAAGAGACCCAGTACTTC.

The chain uses TRBV20-1 and TRBJ1-6; D remains ambiguous. Germline CDR1 and CDR2: DFQATT and SNEGSKA (reference sequence). The CDR3 has 13 amino acids. Trimming pared 1 base from V and 5 bases from J, leaving 6 bases between. The CDR3 protein is CSARVQDNSPLHF. CDR3 coding DNA: TGCAGTGCTAGAGTGCAGGATAATTCACCCCTCCACTTT.

This clonotype was observed at least ten times. The genes are TRBV30 and TRBJ1-1; a possible D gene is TRBD1 (5 bases). This CDR3 is 13 amino acids long. Germline V gene data show CDR1 as GTSNPN and CDR2 as SVGIG (reference sequence). Trimming took 2 bases from V and 4 from J, leaving 11 bases between them. In DNA form, the CDR3 reads TGTGCCTGGAGTATTGGGGGAGGCACTGAAGCTTTCTTT. Protein sequence: CAWSIGGGTEAFF.

This clonotype was recorded many times. CDR3 region: CASSLMMAAHRFNEQFF. The CDR3 bases are TGTGCCAGCAGCTTAATGATGGCGGCCCATCGCTTCAATGAGCAGTTCTTC. The chain carries TRBV11-2 and TRBJ2-1; no definite D call. This CDR3 has 17 residues. The ends were cut back, 2 bases at V and 6 bases at J, with 20 bases in the middle. In germline, CDR1 is SGHAT, CDR2 FQNNGV.

This clonotype was observed many times. The V call is TRBV4-1, the J call TRBJ2-7; TRBD1 matches 9 bases. Germline loops: CDR1 MGHRA, CDR2 YSYEKL. The CDR3 consists of 14 residues. The ends lost 3 bases at V and 5 bases at J; junction bases unmatched: 5. The CDR3 DNA reads TGCGCCAGCAGCCAGGGGACAGGGATAGACGAGCAGTACTTC. This codes for CASSQGTGIDEQYF.

This clonotype came up a few times. V is TRBV9 and J is TRBJ2-3, with TRBD2 as a possible D gene (5 bases). The CDR3 totals 15 residues. Germline assignment: CDR1 SGDLS and CDR2 YYNGEE. V lost 0 bases and J 3 bases, leaving 11 bases between the germline ends. DNA for the CDR3: TGTGCCAGCAGCGTAGGGGTTAGCGAGACAGATACGCAGTATTTT. Protein product: CASSVGVSETDTQYF. Looking up the rest from reference TRBV9 and TRBJ2-3 gives the full variable domain: DSGVTQTPKHLITATGQRVTLRCSPRSGDLSVYWYQQSLDQGLQFLIQYYNGEERAKGNILERFSAQQFPDLHSELNLSSLELGDSALYFCASSVGVSETDTQYFGPGTRLTVL.

This clonotype has only a few counts. The V and J genes are TRBV5-1 and TRBJ2-2; D assignment may be TRBD1 or TRBD2 (5 bases each). The germline CDR1 and CDR2 sequences are SGHRS and YFSETQ. V dropped 4 bases and J dropped 5 bases, with 18 bases sitting between them. The CDR3 loop spans 16 amino acids. CDR3 sequence: CASSRSPGTGTGELFF. The CDR3 nucleotides read TGCGCCAGCAGCCGAAGTCCCGGGACGGGGACCGGGGAGCTGTTTTTT.

The J gene is TRBJ1-2, the V gene TRBV19; D not certain. Germline V gene sequence: CDR1 LNHDA, CDR2 SQIVND (reference sequence). This CDR3 contains 10 residues. Trimming took 8 bases from V and 3 from J, leaving 4 bases between them. The CDR3 here is CASGDYGYTF. CDR3 coding DNA: TGTGCCAGTGGGGACTATGGCTACACCTTC.

This chain uses TRBV6-2 or TRBV6-3 with TRBJ1-2, with a weak D call TRBD1 (5 bases). The V gene's germline CDR1 is MNHEY and CDR2 SVGEGT. The CDR3 extends over 15 amino acids. V lost 6 bases, J lost 2 bases, and 16 bases lay in between. The CDR3 loop reads CASSPRGQGNYGYTF. The DNA of the CDR3 is TGTGCCAGCAGCCCCAGAGGGCAGGGAAACTATGGCTACACCTTC.

The table lists this clonotype with many counts. The CDR3 coding sequence is TGCGCCAGCAGCTTGGAAGGTGAGCAGTTCTTC. This encodes CASSLEGEQFF. The chain has TRBV5-1 and TRBJ2-1; D not certain. V was trimmed by 0 bases and J by 9 bases, leaving 4 bases between them. The CDR3 has 11 amino acids. The germline V gene has CDR1 SGHRS and CDR2 YFSETQ.

In its sample, this clonotype was seen many times. The chain combines TRBV11-2 with TRBJ2-2; 7 bases align to TRBD1. Germline V gene data show CDR1 as SGHAT and CDR2 as FQNNGV. After removal of 5 bases from V and 3 bases from J, the junction contained 6 bases not matched to a gene. The CDR3 has 15 amino acids. Written as DNA, the CDR3 is TGTGCCAGCAGCCTCGACAGGGCGGACACCGGGGAGCTGTTTTTT. Its protein product is CASSLDRADTGELFF.